The rows below give T cell receptor beta chains drawn from one sample of a study. TCRdb re-derived calls from the RT-PCR reads in MiXCR, one entry per CDR3 protein. The table records about 680,000 distinct CDR3 sequences, approximately 15% of them present only once. Sequenced sample: memory CD4+ T cells from blood. The origin of the receptors is a female donor in good health, serving as a healthy control. Both conserved end residues are part of each CDR3. A D gene is named only where the DNA matches it firmly. Clone size is given for some rows only: seen once, a few or many times, or a class if the clone is expanded.

many,TRBD2,15,TRBV28,TRBJ2-7,TGTGCCAGCAGCTCGCCGGGAGCGGGATCTGGGGAGCAGTACTTC,CASSSPGAGSGEQYF
few,.,14,TRBV5-1,TRBJ2-7,TGCGCCAGCAGCTTGATGGTAAGCTCCTACGAGCAGTACTTC,CASSLMVSSYEQYF
few,TRBD2,14,TRBV18,TRBJ2-3,TGTGCCAGTACGACTAGCGGGCCTTCAGATACGCAGTATTTT,CASTTSGPSDTQYF
many,TRBD1,14,TRBV5-1,TRBJ1-1,TGCGCCAGCAGCGCGATAACAGGGGACACTGAAGCTTTCTTT,CASSAITGDTEAFF
many,.,15,TRBV4-1,TRBJ2-6,TGCGCCAGCAGCCCCTTTGGCTCTGGGGCCAACGTCCTGACTTTC,CASSPFGSGANVLTF
few,TRBD1,16,TRBV7-9,TRBJ1-5,TGTGCCAGCAGCATAGGGGACAGTCTTAGCAATCAGCCCCAGCATTTT,CASSIGDSLSNQPQHF
.,TRBD1,15,TRBV6-1,TRBJ1-5,TGTGCCAGCAGTGAGATGGGACAGGGGATCCAGCCCCAGCATTTT,CASSEMGQGIQPQHF
few,TRBD2,15,TRBV5-1,TRBJ2-5,TGCGCCAGCAGCTTTGGGACTAGCGGTCTAGAGACCCAGTACTTC,CASSFGTSGLETQYF
many,TRBD1,15,TRBV11-2,TRBJ2-5,TGTGCCAGCAGCTCAACACAGGGGGCGAGAGAGACCCAGTACTTC,CASSSTQGARETQYF
few,.,14,TRBV12-3/TRBV12-4,TRBJ2-7,TGTGCCAGCAGTCTAGCGACCTACTCCTACGAGCAGTACTTC,CASSLATYSYEQYF
few,TRBD1,16,TRBV12-3/TRBV12-4,TRBJ2-1,TGTGCCAGCAGTTCCCGGGACAGGGCCCCCTACAATGAGCAGTTCTTC,CASSSRDRAPYNEQFF
many,TRBD2,14,TRBV6-5,TRBJ2-3,TGTGCCAGCAAACTAGCGGTGGACACAGATACGCAGTATTTT,CASKLAVDTDTQYF
many,TRBD1,15,TRBV25-1,TRBJ2-7,TGTGCCAGCAGTGGGGGACAGGTGTACAGCTACGAGCAGTACTTC,CASSGGQVYSYEQYF
.,.,16,TRBV12-3/TRBV12-4,TRBJ2-3,TGTGCCAGCAGTTTAGCACGGGGGACTTCTTTGGATACGCAGTATTTT,CASSLARGTSLDTQYF
few,.,16,TRBV7-2,TRBJ1-3,TGTGCCAGCAGCTTAGCGTCGGGGACGGCTGGAAACACCATATATTTT,CASSLASGTAGNTIYF
many,.,14,TRBV4-3,TRBJ1-1,TGCGCCAGCAGCCAAGATGGGGGAGGGCCTGAAGCTTTCTTT,CASSQDGGGPEAFF
few,.,16,TRBV7-2,TRBJ2-3,TGTGCCAGCAGCTTAGCGGTAGCGCAAAGCACAGATACGCAGTATTTT,CASSLAVAQSTDTQYF
.,.,16,TRBV7-8,TRBJ2-1,TGTGCCAGCAGCCCGCCAGGGCTAGCCTCCCACAATGAGCAGTTCTTC,CASSPPGLASHNEQFF
few,.,18,TRBV5-6,TRBJ2-6,TGTGCCAGCAGCTTCTCCCTTGGGAGGACCTCTGGGGCCAACGTCCTGACTTTC,CASSFSLGRTSGANVLTF
few,.,15,TRBV24-1,TRBJ2-2,TGTGCCACCAGTGAGGGGGCGTTTTCAACCGGGGAGCTGTTTTTT,CATSEGAFSTGELFF
.,TRBD1,15,TRBV5-4,TRBJ2-5,TGTGCCAGCAGTTCCAGGGGGCTGGGCCAAGAGACCCAGTACTTC,CASSSRGLGQETQYF
few,TRBD1,14,TRBV6-5,TRBJ2-2,TGTGCCAGCAGGCCTAGACAGGGGGCCGGGGAGCTGTTTTTT,CASRPRQGAGELFF
many,.,13,TRBV7-2,TRBJ2-2,TGTGCCAGCAGCCGGGTCCATGCGGACGAGCTGTTTTTT,CASSRVHADELFF
many,TRBD1,13,TRBV7-2,TRBJ2-4,TGTGCCAGCAGCTCGGACAGGCGGAACATTCAGTACTTC,CASSSDRRNIQYF
.,TRBD1,14,TRBV3-1,TRBJ1-5,TGTGCCAGCAGCTTTGGGACAGTTAATCAGCCCCAGCATTTT,CASSFGTVNQPQHF
.,.,14,TRBV12-3/TRBV12-4,TRBJ1-6,TGTGCCAGCAAAAATAAGGGTATTAATTCACCCCTCCACTTT,CASKNKGINSPLHF
.,.,16,TRBV20-1,TRBJ1-6,TGCAGTGCTCCCCAGGCTGGGAGCTCCTATAATTCACCCCTCCACTTT,CSAPQAGSSYNSPLHF
many,TRBD2,17,TRBV20-1,TRBJ2-3,TGCAGTGCTAGAGATCTCCTAAGGACTAGCGGGACAGATACGCAGTATTTT,CSARDLLRTSGTDTQYF
.,.,14,TRBV7-2,TRBJ2-5,TGTGCCAGCAGCCCTAACCGCGCGGTGGGGACCCAGTACTTC,CASSPNRAVGTQYF
many,.,11,TRBV29-1,TRBJ1-1,TGCAGCGTGGGGCAGGGGACTGAAGCTTTCTTT,CSVGQGTEAFF
many,.,12,TRBV7-2,TRBJ2-7,TGTGCCAGCAGTTTTCTAGCTGGCGAGCAGTACTTC,CASSFLAGEQYF
few,TRBD2,15,TRBV5-4,TRBJ2-7,TGTGCCAGCAGCTTGAGTAGCGGGAGCGCGTACGAGCAGTACTTC,CASSLSSGSAYEQYF
.,TRBD1,15,TRBV2,TRBJ1-2,TGTGCCAGCAGTGAACAATCAGGGGGGGACTATGGCTACACCTTC,CASSEQSGGDYGYTF
few,.,15,TRBV20-1,TRBJ2-7,TGCAGTGCTAGAGATTTTATAAAGGGAAGGGGCGAGCAGTACTTC,CSARDFIKGRGEQYF
few,.,13,TRBV28,TRBJ1-1,TGTGCCAGCAGTTTAATGTTGAACACTGAAGCTTTCTTT,CASSLMLNTEAFF
.,.,16,TRBV5-1,TRBJ2-6,TGCGCCAGCAGCTTCCAGGGCAACTCTGGGGCCAACGTCCTGACTTTC,CASSFQGNSGANVLTF
.,.,13,TRBV6-2/TRBV6-3,TRBJ1-6,TGTGCCAGCAGCCCCCTAGGGCTTTCACCCCTCCACTTT,CASSPLGLSPLHF
.,.,12,TRBV20-1,TRBJ1-4,TGCAGTGCTAGAGAACGGGGGGAAAAACTGTTTTTT,CSARERGEKLFF
many,TRBD1,13,TRBV18,TRBJ1-2,TGTGCCAGCTCACTTGACAGGGTTGGTGGCTACACCTTC,CASSLDRVGGYTF
.,.,13,TRBV20-1,TRBJ1-2,TGCAGTGCCCAGCCCAGCTTGATGTGGGGCTACACCTTC,CSAQPSLMWGYTF
many,.,15,TRBV5-6,TRBJ2-5,TGTGCCAGCAGCAGGCGGGGAAGGCGAACTGAGACCCAGTACTTC,CASSRRGRRTETQYF
many,.,15,TRBV12-3/TRBV12-4,TRBJ2-1,TGTGCCAGCAGGGGGCTAGCGCCTTCCTACAATGAGCAGTTCTTC,CASRGLAPSYNEQFF
many,.,16,TRBV6-5,TRBJ1-1,TGTGCCAGCAGTTACGATATGAGTTCTTCCGTCTATGAAGCTTTCTTT,CASSYDMSSSVYEAFF
many,.,12,TRBV20-1,TRBJ1-5,TGCAGTGCTACAGGGTACAATCAGCCCCAGCATTTT,CSATGYNQPQHF
few,TRBD2,14,TRBV28,TRBJ2-3,TGTGCCAGCAGTACTAGCGGGGTACCAGATACGCAGTATTTT,CASSTSGVPDTQYF
.,TRBD1,15,TRBV5-1,TRBJ2-2,TGCGCCAGCAGCCCTGGACAGGAAAGAACCGGGGAGCTGTTTTTT,CASSPGQERTGELFF
.,TRBD1,17,TRBV6-6,TRBJ2-1,TGTGCCAGCCTCCGCGGGACAGGGGGAAAAGGGTACAATGAGCAGTTCTTC,CASLRGTGGKGYNEQFF
.,.,16,TRBV6-6,TRBJ1-4,TGTGCCAGCAGTCATCTCGGCCAGGATGGTAATGAAAAACTGTTTTTT,CASSHLGQDGNEKLFF
many,.,15,TRBV30,TRBJ1-1,TGTGCCTGGACCCCTAGGGGCAGGGACGGCGGTGAAGCTTTCTTT,CAWTPRGRDGGEAFF
many,.,13,TRBV7-2,TRBJ2-2,TGTGCCAGCAGCTACACCACGGGCGGGGAGCTGTTTTTT,CASSYTTGGELFF
.,.,13,TRBV7-2,TRBJ2-7,TGTGCCAGCAGCCAGATGGCCCGGGGCGAGCAGTACTTC,CASSQMARGEQYF
.,.,14,TRBV9,TRBJ1-6,TGTGCCAGCAGCGTTAACAGCTATAATTCACCCCTCCACTTT,CASSVNSYNSPLHF
few,.,16,TRBV30,TRBJ2-2,TGTGCCTGGAGGATTCTAGACGGGGGTAACACCGGGGAGCTGTTTTTT,CAWRILDGGNTGELFF